This T cell receptor beta chain was observed in a study of shared clonotypes between healthy human individuals. Whole-study context: Aged between 18 and 49, the donors were a couple of women and three men. Study-wide results and limits: Naive CD4 clonotypes overlapped across a few donors at approximately 5.3%. Larger estimated richness was generally seen in naive subsets than in memory subsets.

The germline CDR1 and CDR2 sequences are ENHRY and SYGVKD. The CDR3 runs to 16 residues. Trimming cost V 2 bases and J 3 bases; bases outside gene matches: 10. The table came from immunoSEQ multiplex PCR; TCRdb's copy has only in-frame clones and leaves some out. The table shows 2 million to 2.5 million clones, with approximately 95% occurring only once. Worth noting for this clone: Its specificity is not known.

The TCR was taken from a man in his late teens or twenties in good health. Some clones in this sample may be carry-over from other donors' samples. The specimen sequenced was naive CD4+ T cells from PBMCs. Subset given: CD45RA+ positively selected. The V and J genes are TRBV10-3 and TRBJ2-7; 7 bases align to TRBD1. The CDR3 DNA reads TGTGCCATCAGTGAGAGGAGTGGGACAGTCCTCTACGAGCAGTACTTC. It encodes CAISERSGTVLYEQYF.